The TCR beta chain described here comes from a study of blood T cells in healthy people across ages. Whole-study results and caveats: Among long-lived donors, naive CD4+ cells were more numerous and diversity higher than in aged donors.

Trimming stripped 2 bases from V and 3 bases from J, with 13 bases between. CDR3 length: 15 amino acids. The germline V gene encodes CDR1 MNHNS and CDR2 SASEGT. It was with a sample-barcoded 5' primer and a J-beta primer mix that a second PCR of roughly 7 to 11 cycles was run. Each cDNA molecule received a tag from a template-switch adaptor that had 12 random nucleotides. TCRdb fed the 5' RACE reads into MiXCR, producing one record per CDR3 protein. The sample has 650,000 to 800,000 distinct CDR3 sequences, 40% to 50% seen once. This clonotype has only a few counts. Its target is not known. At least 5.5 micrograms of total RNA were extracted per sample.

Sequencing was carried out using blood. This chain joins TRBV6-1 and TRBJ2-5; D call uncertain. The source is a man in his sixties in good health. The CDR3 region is CASSEWFKNEETQYF. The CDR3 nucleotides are TGTGCCAGCAGTGAATGGTTTAAGAACGAAGAGACCCAGTACTTC.